By sample fraction, the clone carrying this T cell receptor beta chain is medium-sized. The antigen is not known. Samples each supplied around 600 ng of bulk tumor genomic DNA as template. During surgery, several far-apart biopsies were obtained from every primary tumor. The study cohort was described as untreated, and its members had newly diagnosed non-small cell lung cancer. They went on to have curative surgery. Non-small cell lung cancer patients, newly diagnosed and having surgery with curative intent, served as donors. The data derive from a study of immune heterogeneity within non-small cell lung tumors. TCR beta CDR3 was amplified by multiplex PCR using 32 V and 13 J primers. Via MiXCR, TCRdb re-called the multiplex PCR reads, giving one row per CDR3 protein. Of 15,000 or so distinct CDR3 sequences listed, less than 35% are singletons. Germline CDR1 is LNHDA and CDR2 is SQIVND (reference sequence). CDR3 length: 12 residues. Trimming took 1 base from V and 10 from J; bases not matched to a gene: 1.

Study observations and caveats: Identical dominant CDR3 beta clonotypes recurred across tumor sites within a patient, alongside site-unique high-frequency clones. High-frequency T-cell receptor beta clonotypes were largely distinct between individual patients.

Sequenced sample: lung tumor tissue. The origin of this receptor is a man in his forties or fifties with non-small cell lung cancer. This chain connects TRBV19 to TRBJ2-1; 7 bases match TRBD1. CDR3 residues: CASSIGTGEQFF. CDR3 coding DNA: TGTGCCAGTAGTATAGGGACAGGCGAGCAGTTCTTC. Combining the CDR3 with reference TRBV19 and TRBJ2-1 gives the whole variable domain DGGITQSPKYLFRKEGQNVTLSCEQNLNHDAMYWYRQDPGQGLRLIYYSQIVNDFQKGDIAEGYSVSREKKESFPLTVTSAQKNPTAFYLCASSIGTGEQFFGPGTRLTVL.